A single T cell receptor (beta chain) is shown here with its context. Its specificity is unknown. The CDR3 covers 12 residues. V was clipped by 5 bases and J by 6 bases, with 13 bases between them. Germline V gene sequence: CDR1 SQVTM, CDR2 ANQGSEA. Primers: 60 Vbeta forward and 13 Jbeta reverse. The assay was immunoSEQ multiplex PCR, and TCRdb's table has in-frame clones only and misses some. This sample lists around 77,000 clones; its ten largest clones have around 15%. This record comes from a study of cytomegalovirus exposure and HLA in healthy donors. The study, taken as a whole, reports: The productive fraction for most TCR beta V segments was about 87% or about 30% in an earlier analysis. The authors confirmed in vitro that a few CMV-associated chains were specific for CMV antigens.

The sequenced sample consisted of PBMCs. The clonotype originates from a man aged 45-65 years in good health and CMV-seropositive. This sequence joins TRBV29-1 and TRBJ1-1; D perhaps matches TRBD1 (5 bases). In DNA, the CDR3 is TGCAGCGTTTCTAATTGGGGGGCTGAAGCTTTCTTT. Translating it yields CSVSNWGAEAFF. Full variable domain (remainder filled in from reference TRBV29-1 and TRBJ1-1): SAVISQKPSRDICQRGTSLTIQCQVDSQVTMMFWYRQQPGQSLTLIATANQGSEATYESGFVIDKFPISRPNLTFSTLTVSNMSPEDSSIYLCSVSNWGAEAFFGQGTRLTVV.